This T cell receptor (beta chain) stems from a study of blood T cell repertoires in COVID-19. Study context: Material from acute and convalescent COVID-19 was sourced from the United States, Italy and Spain.

This clone turned up a few times. The authors' processing: Amplifying reference gene primers gave estimates of nucleated cell counts. TCRdb keeps only in-frame clones here, not all; method: immunoSEQ multiplex PCR. That table is the source of V, J and clone size, and D and trimming were worked out from the DNA. Of roughly 220,000 clones detected, 84% appear once; the ten largest clones hold approximately 7.3%. There are 14 residues in the CDR3. V dropped 7 bases and J dropped 4; count of bases not matched to a gene: 9. CDR1 and CDR2 (germline): SGHRS, YFSETQ. The chain is built from TRBV5-1 and TRBJ1-2; 8 nucleotides agree with TRBD1. This TCR came from a middle-aged woman who had recovered from COVID-19. Source material: PBMCs or T cells enriched from blood (not recorded which). DNA for the CDR3: TGCGCCAGCGGGCTGGACAGGGCCATCTATGGCTACACCTTC. This sequence encodes CASGLDRAIYGYTF.